This passage covers 28 T cell receptor beta chains from one sample sequenced in a study of blood T cell repertoires in COVID-19. Only in-frame clones appear in the TCRdb table, and some are missing; sequencing was by immunoSEQ multiplex PCR. The sample includes some 250,000 clones, over 75% seen only once; the top ten take 15%. Sequencing was done on a sample of PBMCs or T cells enriched from blood (not recorded which). All receptors derive from a man aged 18 to 35 who had recovered from COVID-19.

This chain links TRBV10-3 with TRBJ1-6; 11 bases match TRBD1. The V segment lost 6 bases and the J segment 5 bases; nucleotides outside the gene matches: 3. The germline V gene encodes CDR1 ENHRY and CDR2 SYGVKD. The CDR3 extends over 15 amino acids. CDR3 residues: CAIRGTGGNNSPLHF. CDR3 DNA sequence: TGTGCCATCAGGGGGACAGGGGGGAATAATTCACCCCTCCACTTT.

This clone has a handful of counts. The gene calls are TRBV4-1 and TRBJ1-6, with 8 bases matching TRBD1. Germline-derived CDR1 and CDR2 are MGHRA and YSYEKL. After removal of 4 bases from V and 5 bases from J, the junction contained 7 bases not matched to a gene. There are 16 residues in the CDR3. CDR3 region: CASSRQDRGNNSPLHF. In nucleotides, the CDR3 is TGCGCCAGCAGCCGGCAAGACAGGGGAAATAATTCACCCCTCCACTTT.

The chain carries TRBV14 and TRBJ2-2; TRBD1 aligns across 8 bases. CDR3 size: 17 residues. CDR1 and CDR2 (germline): SGHDN, FVKESK. Trimming removed 4 bases from V and 5 bases from J; junction bases left unmatched: 12. This CDR3 reads CASSPGGQGAGTGELFF. The CDR3 nucleotides are TGTGCCAGCAGCCCGGGTGGCCAGGGGGCCGGAACCGGGGAGCTGTTTTTT.

J is TRBJ1-5 and V is TRBV19; 7 bases are shared with TRBD1. Germline CDR1 reads LNHDA; CDR2 reads SQIVND (reference sequence). CDR3 size: 17 residues. V lost 3 bases, J lost 6 bases, and 14 bases stayed unmatched. The DNA of the CDR3 is TGTGCCAGTAGTATCTTTACGCGGGCAGGGGGGCTTCAGCCCCAGCATTTT. As protein: CASSIFTRAGGLQPQHF.

This sequence joins TRBV10-3 and TRBJ1-1, with D uncertain. The V end lost 1 base, the J end lost 1 base, and 10 bases lay between the germline ends. Germline CDR1 reads ENHRY; CDR2 reads SYGVKD. This CDR3 spans 15 amino acids. In nucleotides, the CDR3 is TGTGCCATCAGTGAGTATCTCAGTTCGAACACTGAAGCTTTCTTT. Its translation is CAISEYLSSNTEAFF.

This clone turned up a few times. The chain combines TRBV11-2 with TRBJ2-2; 9 bases agree with TRBD2. The CDR3 has 15 residues. Germline loops: CDR1 SGHAT, CDR2 FQNNGV. With 6 bases clipped from V and 4 bases from J, the junction kept 6 bases outside the gene matches. The CDR3 region has the DNA TGTGCCAGCAGAAAGCTAGCGGGAAGCACCGGGGAGCTGTTTTTT. This encodes CASRKLAGSTGELFF.

The chain is built from TRBV10-2 and TRBJ2-3; 11 bases are shared with TRBD2. Trimming removed 6 bases from V and 3 bases from J; junction bases left unmatched: 5. CDR3 length: 15 amino acids. CDR1 and CDR2 (germline): WSHSY, SAAADI. Here the CDR3 DNA reads TGCGCCAGCAGGGGACTAGCGGCCGGGACAGATACGCAGTATTTT. It translates to CASRGLAAGTDTQYF.

The rearrangement uses TRBV4-1 and TRBJ1-1; TRBD1 is a possible D gene (6 bases). In germline, CDR1 is MGHRA, CDR2 YSYEKL. The CDR3 sequence is 16 residues long. Trimming removed 5 bases from V and 3 bases from J, with 19 bases in between. The CDR3 is CASSKTPNRVHTEAFF. Here the CDR3 DNA reads TGCGCCAGCAGCAAGACTCCCAACAGGGTGCACACTGAAGCTTTCTTT.

The gene calls are TRBV5-1 and TRBJ2-2; 7 bases line up with TRBD2. The CDR3 runs 15 residues. The germline V gene has CDR1 SGHRS and CDR2 YFSETQ. V gave up 4 bases and J gave up 8 bases; unmatched junction bases: 11. For the CDR3, the DNA is TGCGCCAGCAGCCTGTCGATCGCGGGGGAGGGGGAGCTGTTTTTT. Protein: CASSLSIAGEGELFF. Full variable domain (rest looked up from reference TRBV5-1 and TRBJ2-2): KAGVTQTPRYLIKTRGQQVTLSCSPISGHRSVSWYQQTPGQGLQFLFEYFSETQRNKGNFPGRFSGRQFSNSRSEMNVSTLELGDSALYLCASSLSIAGEGELFFGEGSRLTVL.

The table lists this clone with a count of one. The V and J genes are TRBV28 and TRBJ1-2; 7 positions match TRBD1. This CDR3 spans 13 amino acids. Germline CDR1 is MDHEN and CDR2 is SYDVKM. V shed 5 bases, J shed 4 bases, and the junction held 4 bases outside the gene matches. CDR3 DNA: TGTGCCAGCAGTCGACAGGGTTTCTATGGCTACACCTTC. Its translation is CASSRQGFYGYTF.

The J gene is TRBJ1-1, the V gene TRBV3-1 (or the pseudogene TRBV3-2), with a tentative D call TRBD1 (6 bases). The ends were cut back, 4 bases at V and 6 bases at J, with 24 bases in the middle. Germline lookup yields CDR1 LGHDT and CDR2 YNNKEL (reference sequence). The CDR3 length is 17 residues. The CDR3: CASSRTGQGHFTSEAFF. The DNA of the CDR3 is TGTGCCAGCAGCCGGACGGGGCAGGGACATTTTACTTCTGAAGCTTTCTTT.

The chain recombines TRBV5-1 with TRBJ2-5; D is unresolved. The CDR3 runs to 15 residues. The V end lost 4 bases, the J end lost 2 bases, and 15 bases lay between the germline ends. Per the germline V gene, CDR1 is SGHRS and CDR2 is YFSETQ. CDR3 nucleotides: TGCGCCAGCAGCCCCTCCTCAAGCCTACAAGAGACCCAGTACTTC. Protein: CASSPSSSLQETQYF.

The chain uses TRBV27 and TRBJ2-3; possible D gene TRBD2, 6 bases. CDR1 and CDR2 (germline): MNHEY, SMNVEV (reference sequence). This CDR3 is 15 amino acids long. Trimming cost V 11 bases and J 1 base, with 19 bases left between them. CDR3 sequence (DNA): TGTGCCTCCTCGAAAAGGCGGGACGGCACAGATACGCAGTATTTT. This gives the protein CASSKRRDGTDTQYF.

This clone appeared a single time. The rearrangement links TRBV7-9 to TRBJ2-3, with TRBD1 matching over 9 bases. The germline gives CDR1 SEHNR, CDR2 FQNEAQ (reference sequence). V lost 5 bases and J lost 2; bases outside the gene matches: 17. CDR3 length: 19 amino acids. The CDR3 DNA reads TGTGCCAGCAGCGACCGGGGGGTGAAGGACAGGGGAGTCACAGATACGCAGTATTTT. It yields the protein CASSDRGVKDRGVTDTQYF.

CDR3 nucleotide sequence: TGTGCCAGCACCCCGCGGACAGGGCACCATCAGCCCCAGCATTTT. As protein: CASTPRTGHHQPQHF. The chain uses TRBV5-8 and TRBJ1-5; 8 nucleotides align to TRBD1. CDR1 and CDR2 from the germline V gene are SGHTS and YDEGEE. The CDR3 has 15 amino acids. V trimming: 6 bases; J trimming: 5 bases; junction bases outside the gene matches: 10. Drawing the rest from reference TRBV5-8 and TRBJ1-5, the complete variable domain is EAGVTQSPTHLIKTRGQQATLRCSPISGHTSVYWYQQALGLGLQFLLWYDEGEERNRGNFPPRFSGRQFPNYSSELNVNALELEDSALYLCASTPRTGHHQPQHFGDGTRLSIL.

The chain carries TRBV10-3 and TRBJ1-3; D gene uncertain. Germline V gene lookup returns CDR1 ENHRY and CDR2 SYGVKD. The V end lost 1 base, the J end lost 0 bases, and 7 bases lay between the germline ends. The CDR3 is 15 residues long. CDR3 nucleotides: TGTGCCATCAGTGAGTACTTAAGCTCTGGAAACACCATATATTTT. Protein sequence: CAISEYLSSGNTIYF.

The chain links TRBV4-2 to TRBJ2-1; 7 positions agree with TRBD1. The CDR3 is 14 residues long. V lost 0 bases to trimming and J lost 9 bases; unmatched junction nucleotides: 5. The germline V gene encodes CDR1 LGHNA and CDR2 YNFKEQ. The CDR3 DNA reads as TGTGCCAGCAGCCAAGAACTCTCAGGGGGTGAGCAGTTCTTC. Its protein product is CASSQELSGGEQFF.

This chain uses TRBV29-1 with TRBJ1-2; D is ambiguous. There are 11 residues in the CDR3. V was pared by 5 bases and J by 8 bases, with 12 bases between. Germline V gene lookup returns CDR1 SQVTM and CDR2 ANQGSEA. CDR3: CSVLISRGYTF. Written as DNA, the CDR3 is TGCAGCGTTCTAATATCGCGGGGCTACACCTTC.

The rearrangement links TRBV2 to TRBJ1-3; 7 bases line up with TRBD1. Per the germline V gene, CDR1 is SNHLY and CDR2 is FYNNEI. The V gene end was trimmed by 6 bases and the J gene end by 2 bases; junction bases not matched to a gene: 10. The CDR3 runs 16 residues. The CDR3: CASRSEGAIPGNTIYF. Written as DNA, the CDR3 is TGTGCCAGCAGGTCGGAGGGGGCGATACCTGGAAACACCATATATTTT.

This clone was counted only a few times. The chain links TRBV6-2 or TRBV6-3 to TRBJ2-7, with 10 bases identical to TRBD2. Germline loops: CDR1 MNHEY, CDR2 SVGEGT. V lost 2 bases and J lost 5; bases outside the gene matches: 6. The CDR3 consists of 15 residues. The CDR3 loop reads CASSYLGTSVDEQYF. CDR3 bases: TGTGCCAGCAGTTACCTTGGGACTAGCGTCGACGAGCAGTACTTC.

The chain links TRBV18 to TRBJ2-1; 10 bases map to TRBD2. V shed 2 bases, J shed 7 bases, and the junction held 11 bases outside the gene matches. This CDR3 comprises 17 residues. Germline loops: CDR1 KGHSH, CDR2 LQKENI. The CDR3 nucleotides are TGTGCCAGCTCACCATTCTTGCCTAGCGGGAGTAGGAATGAGCAGTTCTTC. Translated, it gives CASSPFLPSGSRNEQFF.

The gene calls are TRBV13 and TRBJ2-1, with 7 bases identical to TRBD1. CDR3 length: 15 amino acids. Germline CDR1 PRHDT, CDR2 FYEKMQ (reference sequence). Losses at the gene ends were 5 bases for V and 4 bases for J; bases not matched to a gene: 8. CDR3 sequence: CASSPPGQVYNEQFF. The CDR3 DNA sequence: TGTGCCAGCAGCCCCCCCGGACAGGTTTACAATGAGCAGTTCTTC.

This rearrangement joins TRBV18 to TRBJ2-7; D possibly corresponds to TRBD1 (6 bases). Germline V gives CDR1 KGHSH, CDR2 LQKENI. V was pared by 3 bases and J by 2 bases, with 14 bases between. The CDR3 runs to 15 residues. The CDR3 spells CASSPGARLTYEQYF. CDR3 bases: TGTGCCAGCTCACCGGGGGCGAGGTTAACCTACGAGCAGTACTTC.

The chain joins TRBV11-3 to TRBJ2-1; D perhaps matches TRBD2 (5 bases). The length of the CDR3 is 13 residues. V gave up 0 bases and J gave up 11 bases, with 11 bases separating them. The germline CDR1 and CDR2 sequences are SGHNT and YENEEA. The CDR3 loop reads CASSLDRAEKQFF. The CDR3 nucleotides read TGTGCCAGCAGCTTAGATCGAGCGGAAAAGCAGTTCTTC.

The chain combines TRBV19 with TRBJ1-1; TRBD1 matches 9 bases. This CDR3 region has 17 residues. The germline V gene encodes CDR1 LNHDA and CDR2 SQIVND (reference sequence). Unmatched junction bases numbered 11, after V lost 6 bases and J lost 0 bases. CDR3 sequence: CASSAHPGQGLNTEAFF. CDR3 nucleotide sequence: TGTGCCAGTAGCGCTCATCCGGGACAGGGATTGAACACTGAAGCTTTCTTT.

This chain links TRBV19 with TRBJ1-1; 7 nucleotides match TRBD1. The V gene end was trimmed by 2 bases and the J gene end by 6 bases; junction bases not matched to a gene: 6. CDR3 length equals 14 residues. Germline lookup yields CDR1 LNHDA and CDR2 SQIVND (reference sequence). CDR3 protein: CASSIWGQFPEAFF. The CDR3 nucleotides read TGTGCCAGTAGTATATGGGGACAGTTCCCTGAAGCTTTCTTT.

CDR3 nucleotide sequence: TGTGCCATCAGTGTAAGGGAGGACACTGAAGCTTTCTTT. It is translated as CAISVREDTEAFF. The chain couples TRBV10-3 to TRBJ1-1; D is undetermined. Germline CDR1 is ENHRY and CDR2 is SYGVKD. The V end lost 4 bases, the J end lost 3 bases, and 9 bases lay between the germline ends. This CDR3 region has 13 residues.

The chain uses TRBV7-3 and TRBJ2-3, with 9 bases aligning to TRBD2. This CDR3 comprises 13 residues. Per germline, CDR1 SGHTA and CDR2 FQGTGA. Germline trimming cut 7 bases from V and 3 bases from J; bases unmatched to any gene: 2. CDR3 DNA sequence: TGTGCCAGCAAGCTAGCGGGAACAGATACGCAGTATTTT. Translating gives CASKLAGTDTQYF. The complete variable domain, with remaining parts taken from reference TRBV7-3 and TRBJ2-3, reads GAGVSQTPSNKVTEKGKYVELRCDPISGHTALYWYRQSLGQGPEFLIYFQGTGAADDSGLPNDRFFAVRPEGSVSTLKIQRTERGDSAVYLCASKLAGTDTQYFGPGTRLTVL.